This TCR beta chain was captured by sequencing in a study of beta chain features in type 1 diabetes. CD45RO/CCR7/CD25/CD127/CD95/CD27 separated CD4+ naive, central memory, regulatory and stem cell-like memory cells by sorting. Over 95% purity was reached by all sorted populations. Reverse transcription of all isolated RNA meant that expressed TCRB transcripts were sequenced. Measured with immunoSEQ multiplex PCR; TCRdb has only the in-frame clones, and not every one. The sample has 300,000 to 400,000 clones, over 10% seen once; the top ten hold more than 0.015%. This clone has just a few counts. Its antigen is unidentified. The CDR3 spans 13 residues. Trimming stripped 5 bases from V and 7 bases from J, with 15 bases between. Germline assignment: CDR1 SGHTA and CDR2 FQGNSA. Findings of the study overall: Small HLA sub-analyses could not settle whether HLA shapes TCRB rearrangement.

This clonotype was obtained from a man aged 18-30 years in good health. The specimen was naive CD4+ T cells from blood. V and J are TRBV7-2 and TRBJ2-7; weak D call: TRBD2 (5 bases). The CDR3 DNA sequence: TGTGCCAGCAGCATAACCGGGGTCTGGGAGCAGTACTTC. It yields the protein CASSITGVWEQYF.